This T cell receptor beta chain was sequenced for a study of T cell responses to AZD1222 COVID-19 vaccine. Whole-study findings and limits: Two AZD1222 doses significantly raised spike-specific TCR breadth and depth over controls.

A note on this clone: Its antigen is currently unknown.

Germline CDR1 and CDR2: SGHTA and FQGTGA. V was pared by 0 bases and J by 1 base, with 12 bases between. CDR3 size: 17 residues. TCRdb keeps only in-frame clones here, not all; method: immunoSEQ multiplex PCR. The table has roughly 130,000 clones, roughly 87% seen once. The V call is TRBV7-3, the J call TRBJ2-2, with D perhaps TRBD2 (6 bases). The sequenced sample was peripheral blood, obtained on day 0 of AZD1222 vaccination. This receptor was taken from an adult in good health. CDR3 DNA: TGTGCCAGCAGCTTAACGGGAGGCCCAGGGAACACCGGGGAGCTGTTTTTT. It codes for CASSLTGGPGNTGELFF. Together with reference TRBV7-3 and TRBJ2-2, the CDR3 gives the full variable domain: GAGVSQTPSNKVTEKGKYVELRCDPISGHTALYWYRQSLGQGPEFLIYFQGTGAADDSGLPNDRFFAVRPEGSVSTLKIQRTERGDSAVYLCASSLTGGPGNTGELFFGEGSRLTVL.